This TCR beta chain is from a study of breast tumors, draining lymph nodes, adjacent tissues. This clonotype was counted ten times or more. Its cognate antigen is unknown. Axillary draining lymph nodes of breast cancer patients supplied the node samples. TCRdb re-derived calls from the multiplex PCR reads in MiXCR, one entry per CDR3 protein. In the table there are 200,000 to 300,000 distinct CDR3 sequences, more than 30% of which are singletons. The CDR3 runs 14 residues. The V and J ends lost 5 bases and 2 bases respectively, with 11 bases between them. From germline, CDR1 is SEHNR and CDR2 FQNEAQ (reference sequence). Findings and limits, study-wide: The data were judged consistent with most tumor T cells coming from lymph node and expanding in tumor. Tumor TCR diversity was below lymph nodes but above nontumor tissue. That most tumor T cells come from lymph nodes remained unproven.

The receptor comes from a female donor with breast cancer. Some clones in this sample may be carry-over from other donors' samples. The J gene is TRBJ2-3, the V gene TRBV7-9; D gene ambiguous. The sequenced material came from axillary lymph node tissue. This chain's CDR3 is CASSIPPHTDTQYF. The CDR3 DNA reads as TGTGCCAGCAGCATACCCCCTCACACAGATACGCAGTATTTT. Complete variable domain (other parts from reference TRBV7-9 and TRBJ2-3): DTGVSQNPRHKITKRGQNVTFRCDPISEHNRLYWYRQTLGQGPEFLTYFQNEAQLEKSRLLSDRFSAERPKGSFSTLEIQRTEQGDSAMYLCASSIPPHTDTQYFGPGTRLTVL.